This T cell receptor (beta chain) was identified during a study of T cells in severe cutaneous drug reactions (dated by TCRdb to between 2018 and 2021). For the wider study: Recruitment took place between about 2010 and 2019, drawing patients from Taiwan, Thailand and a European registry network. Only patients with a probable or definite SJS/TEN or DRESS diagnosis by RegiSCAR criteria were enrolled. Assignment of the culprit drug relied on both the Naranjo algorithm and the ALDEN drug causality algorithm. Blister fluids/cells, PBMC and other biological samples were taken from patients in the acute stage or the recovery stage. The study combined bulk TCR sequencing with single-cell sequencing, quantitative PCR validation, functional assays and transgenic mouse experiments. The libraries were made with iRepertoire multiplex PCR, and the authors referred to a comparison in which iRepertoire and 5' RACE methods, with or without UMI, captured abundant clonotypes to a similar degree. Study-wide conclusions, independent of this receptor: CBZ-SJS/TEN patients showed strongly increased TRBV12-4 usage, with averages of roughly 30% in blister cells and about 5.5% in PBMC. A public TCRbeta CDR3, present at a mean of around 15% in all seven CBZ-SJS/TEN blister samples, was undetectable or scarce in PBMC from tolerant controls and healthy donors. The authors noted that whether the public TCR generalizes to SJS/TEN caused by other drugs still needs further study.

Remarks on this clonotype: Which antigen it targets is not known.

The donors whose samples were sequenced had carbamazepine-induced Stevens-Johnson syndrome or toxic epidermal necrolysis (CBZ-SJS/TEN). The peripheral blood repertoires were obtained from CBZ-SJS/TEN patients of Han Chinese origin (roughly five) and European origin (roughly 6). To search for drug-specific clonotypes, the T cell receptor repertoires of patients with drug-induced severe cutaneous adverse reactions were profiled by next-generation sequencing. RNA was isolated either from blister cells of skin lesions or from peripheral blood mononuclear cells. For both bulk and single-cell sequencing, libraries were prepared with the iRepertoire multiplex PCR system using TCR subtype-specific primers. Multiplex PCR with primers aimed at the V, D and J gene regions produced the bulk TCR beta libraries. Each sample contributed roughly 90-550 ng of RNA as input for preparing the bulk TCR library. An Illumina MiSeq was used to sequence the bulk TCR beta amplicons. The study's processing was this. Sample misassignments and low-quality sequencing reads were filtered out during quality control steps. The amino acids lying between the V-gene Y[YFLI]C motif and the J-segment [FW]GXGT motif were defined as CDR3. The IMGT database served as the reference for assigning TRBV and TRBJ genes and CDR3 clonotypes. TRBV expression in each sample was normalized to the mean of the same gene in PBMC from 35 to 50 healthy donors. TCRdb reprocessed the reads and lists each CDR3 protein sequence as a single entry, with no DNA. For this entry, the V and J calls and clone size follow TCRdb and not the study's own pipeline. Per the sample table, the count is over 2,000 distinct CDR3 sequences. Around 20% of the sample is in the top ten clones.

Its CDR3 holds 13 amino acids, cysteine through phenylalanine. Only the protein sequence is given. CDR1 and CDR2, looked up from the germline V gene (reference sequence), are GTSNPN and SVGIG. Source material: PBMCs. The rearrangement joined TRBV30 to TRBJ2-3; TCRdb indicates TRBD2, and absent DNA this call remains unverified. The origin of this receptor is a human donor with Stevens-Johnson syndrome, a severe cutaneous drug reaction. The encoded CDR3 is CAWSRDSTDTQYF.